The clone carrying this TCR beta chain was seen a handful of times. No antigen is known for it. The entry originates in a study of beta chain features in type 1 diabetes. Study-wide points: It was among patients, rather than healthy donors, that naive, central memory and Treg TCRB repertoires appeared more similar. Shorter TCRB CDR3s, moderately but significantly so, were found in Type 1 diabetes patients in all four CD4+ subsets.

Since all of the isolated RNA was reverse transcribed, expressed TCRB transcripts were what got sequenced. Assay: immunoSEQ multiplex PCR; the TCRdb copy retains only in-frame clones and omits some. This sample has some 350,000 clones; roughly 13% occur once, and the top ten carry about 0.016%. The material sequenced was naive CD4+ T cells from blood. The receptor was derived from a woman aged 18-29 years with type 1 diabetes.

The CDR3 sequence: CSVPRVPVGGETQYF. The DNA for the CDR3 is TGCAGCGTTCCGAGGGTCCCTGTGGGAGGGGAGACCCAGTACTTC. The chain couples TRBV29-1 to TRBJ2-5; 7 bases agree with TRBD2. After removal of 5 bases from V and 5 bases from J, the junction contained 14 bases not matched to a gene. The CDR3 extends over 15 amino acids. Per the germline V gene, CDR1 is SQVTM and CDR2 is ANQGSEA.